A selection of T cell receptor beta chains follows, all from one sample in a study of T cells after posttransplantation cyclophosphamide. Repertoires were generated with immunoSEQ multiplex PCR, while TCRdb's copy carries only in-frame clones and drops some. The sample shows roughly 26,000 clones, none of them appearing just once. Sequenced sample: PBMCs. The receptors here all came from a man between 45 and 60 years old in good health, CMV-negative, and a related stem cell transplant donor. Both conserved end residues are part of each CDR3. A D gene is named only where the DNA matches it firmly. Some rows have no size entry. The others give once, few or many, or a class for an expanded clone.

J: TRBJ1-2; D: TRBD1; V: TRBV30; size: many; DNA: TGTGCCTGGAGCCTAAGGGAGCAGGGGGCAGCTGGCTACACCTTC; CDR3: CAWSLREQGAAGYTF
J: TRBJ2-3; D: NA; V: TRBV9; size: many; DNA: TGTGCCAGCACGAGGGATTTTAGGGCAGATACGCAGTATTTT; CDR3: CASTRDFRADTQYF
J: TRBJ2-7; D: TRBD1; V: TRBV9; size: many; DNA: TGTGCCAGCAGCGTCCGGGACAGGCCCTACGAGCAGTACTTC; CDR3: CASSVRDRPYEQYF
J: TRBJ1-5; D: NA; V: TRBV5-6; size: many; DNA: TGTGCCAGCAGCCTAACGGGACTGCTCAATCAGCCCCAGCATTTT; CDR3: CASSLTGLLNQPQHF
J: TRBJ2-5; D: TRBD1; V: TRBV19; size: many; DNA: TGTGCCAGTGACTCGGGACAGGAAGAGACCCAGTACTTC; CDR3: CASDSGQEETQYF
J: TRBJ1-2; D: TRBD1; V: TRBV6-5; size: many; DNA: TGTGCCAGCAGGCCGACAGGGGAGGGTGGCTACACCTTC; CDR3: CASRPTGEGGYTF
J: TRBJ2-7; D: TRBD1; V: TRBV5-1; size: many; DNA: TGCGCCAGCAGCCCACAGACAGGGGGTGAGTACGAGCAGTACTTC; CDR3: CASSPQTGGEYEQYF
J: TRBJ2-2; D: NA; V: TRBV7-3; size: many; DNA: TGTGCCAGCAGCCCCCCAGCGACGAACACCGGGGAGCTGTTTTTT; CDR3: CASSPPATNTGELFF
J: TRBJ2-5; D: TRBD1; V: TRBV5-6; size: NA; DNA: TGTGCCAGCAGCTTGCTCTCAACAGGGGGTAGAGAGACCCAGTACTTC; CDR3: CASSLLSTGGRETQYF
J: TRBJ1-1; D: NA; V: TRBV6-4; size: many; DNA: TGTGCCAGCAGGCCCCTCTCAGGGAACACTGAAGCTTTCTTT; CDR3: CASRPLSGNTEAFF
J: TRBJ1-4; D: NA; V: TRBV4-1; size: many; DNA: TGCGCCAGCAGCCCGCGGAATGAAAAACTGTTTTTT; CDR3: CASSPRNEKLFF
J: TRBJ2-1; D: TRBD2; V: TRBV5-1; size: many; DNA: TGCGCCAGCAGCCAGCTAACTAGCGGGGGAGGAAATGAGCAGTTCTTC; CDR3: CASSQLTSGGGNEQFF
J: TRBJ2-2; D: TRBD1; V: TRBV10-3; size: many; DNA: TGTGCCATCAGTGAAGGGACAGCTCCGAACACCGGGGAGCTGTTTTTT; CDR3: CAISEGTAPNTGELFF
J: TRBJ2-7; D: TRBD1; V: TRBV5-1; size: many; DNA: TGCGCCAGCAGCTTGGAGGGGGCGCAGGAGCAGTACTTC; CDR3: CASSLEGAQEQYF
J: TRBJ2-5; D: TRBD2; V: TRBV4-1; size: many; DNA: TGCGCCAGCAGCCAAGGGGGACTAGCGATGGAGACCCAGTACTTC; CDR3: CASSQGGLAMETQYF
J: TRBJ1-5; D: NA; V: TRBV9; size: many; DNA: TGTGCCAGCAGCACTCTGGGGGGTAATCAGCCCCAGCATTTT; CDR3: CASSTLGGNQPQHF
J: TRBJ2-2; D: TRBD2; V: TRBV15; size: many; DNA: TGTGCCACCAGTTCATTCACGGGGGGAAGGGGAAGAACCGGGGAGCTGTTTTTT; CDR3: CATSSFTGGRGRTGELFF
J: TRBJ1-4; D: NA; V: TRBV19; size: many; DNA: TGTGCCAGTAACGAGGTTCTAAATGAAAAACTGTTTTTT; CDR3: CASNEVLNEKLFF
J: TRBJ1-2; D: TRBD1; V: TRBV6-6; size: many; DNA: TGTGCCAGCAGGGACAGGGGTCGGAACTATGGCTACACCTTC; CDR3: CASRDRGRNYGYTF
J: TRBJ1-6; D: NA; V: TRBV5-6; size: many; DNA: TGTGCCAGCAGGCCCTACAGTTTTAATTCACCCCTCCACTTT; CDR3: CASRPYSFNSPLHF
J: TRBJ2-3; D: NA; V: TRBV19; size: many; DNA: TGTGCCAGTAAGACACTCGGCTCAACGCAGTATTTT; CDR3: CASKTLGSTQYF